The 25 T cell receptor beta chains below come from one sample, sequenced in a study of CD8 T cells in ankylosing spondylitis. The antigens for these receptors are not known. Overall study results and limits: Ankylosing spondylitis blood appeared to be characterized by a TCR beta motif of under 10 highly homologous variants.

One entry per CDR3 protein results from TCRdb running MiXCR on the 5' RACE reads. The top ten clones hold around 3.5% of a sample with more than 400,000 distinct CDR3 sequences, roughly 5% of them seen once. The sample taken for sequencing was blood, either unsorted or a sorted T cell fraction (not recorded which). The origin of the receptors is a male donor with ankylosing spondylitis.

This clonotype showed up many times. This chain uses TRBV5-1 with TRBJ1-1; the D gene is possibly TRBD1 (6 bases). Germline V gives CDR1 SGHRS, CDR2 YFSETQ. V was shortened by 4 bases and J by 11 bases, with 18 bases between the two germline ends. The CDR3 has 13 amino acids. The CDR3 region is CASSLQDRNVAFF. For the CDR3, the DNA is TGCGCCAGCAGCCTTCAAGACAGGAATGTGGCTTTCTTT.

In this sample, this clonotype turned up a few times. The chain uses TRBV6-5 and TRBJ2-7; D is unresolved. The CDR3 totals 14 residues. Looked up from germline, CDR1 is MNHEY and CDR2 is SVGAGI. V was cut by 2 bases and J by 4 bases, with 12 bases left in between. CDR3: CASSYGSRQYEQYF. CDR3 bases: TGTGCCAGCAGTTACGGCTCCAGGCAGTACGAGCAGTACTTC.

A few counts support this clonotype. The V call is TRBV5-6, the J call TRBJ2-7; D assignment may be TRBD1 or TRBD2 (6 bases each). Between the trimmed V and J ends, which lost 5 bases and 4 bases, there was a span of 16 bases. CDR1 is SGHDT and CDR2 is YYEEEE in the germline V gene. This CDR3 spans 14 amino acids. As DNA, the CDR3 is TGTGCCAGCAGGGAACGAGGGGGGAATTACGAGCAGTACTTC. This encodes CASRERGGNYEQYF.

The rearrangement uses TRBV6-5 and TRBJ2-5, with D unresolved. The CDR3 sequence is 14 residues long. V shed 2 bases and J shed 2 bases, with 9 bases lying between them. In germline, CDR1 is MNHEY, CDR2 SVGAGI. CDR3 region: CASSYAGQQETQYF. The CDR3 DNA reads TGTGCCAGCAGTTACGCAGGTCAACAAGAGACCCAGTACTTC.

Many counts were recorded for this clonotype. The V and J genes are TRBV29-1 and TRBJ1-4; tentative D call: TRBD1 (6 bases). The CDR3 loop spans 14 amino acids. Looked up from germline, CDR1 is SQVTM and CDR2 is ANQGSEA. V dropped 5 bases and J dropped 2 bases, with 12 bases sitting between them. The CDR3 DNA reads as TGCAGCGTTCGGGGGGCGTGGACTAATGAAAAACTGTTTTTT. Protein product: CSVRGAWTNEKLFF.

The chain carries TRBV7-9 and TRBJ2-2; D call uncertain. Germline CDR1 and CDR2: SEHNR and FQNEAQ (reference sequence). CDR3 length equals 16 residues. Trimming pared 3 bases from V and 10 bases from J, leaving 21 bases between. CDR3 amino acids: CASSFSLRRSETELFF. CDR3 sequence (DNA): TGTGCCAGCAGCTTCTCTCTGCGTCGAAGTGAAACGGAGCTGTTTTTT.

Many counts were recorded for this clonotype. The chain recombines TRBV28 with TRBJ2-5; tentatively, D is TRBD2 (5 bases). The germline V and J ends were trimmed by 8 bases and 5 bases, with 9 bases remaining between them. The CDR3 is made up of 11 amino acids. Germline lookup yields CDR1 MDHEN and CDR2 SYDVKM. The CDR3 DNA sequence: TGTGCCAGCCCCTCGGGGGAGACCCAGTACTTC. This codes for CASPSGETQYF.

This clonotype has a count of ten or more. The gene calls are TRBV5-1 and TRBJ2-7; D is possibly TRBD1 (6 bases). The CDR3 is 14 amino acids. Germline V gene sequence: CDR1 SGHRS, CDR2 YFSETQ. Trimming took 1 base from V and 4 from J, leaving 12 bases between them. The CDR3 protein is CASSLQGIAYEQYF. Here the CDR3 DNA reads TGCGCCAGCAGCTTGCAGGGGATTGCGTACGAGCAGTACTTC.

This clonotype was seen at least ten times. This chain links TRBV28 with TRBJ2-3, with 9 bases aligning to TRBD1. CDR3 length: 13 residues. Germline CDR1 MDHEN, CDR2 SYDVKM. Germline trimming cut 6 bases from V and 4 bases from J; bases unmatched to any gene: 2. CDR3 region: CASRGTGSDTQYF. Written as DNA, the CDR3 is TGTGCCAGCAGAGGGACAGGGTCAGATACGCAGTATTTT.

This clonotype has ten or more counts. The genes are TRBV20-1 and TRBJ2-7; TRBD2 is a possible D gene (5 bases). CDR3 length: 13 amino acids. Germline CDR1 is DFQATT and CDR2 is SNEGSKA (reference sequence). Trimming removed 2 bases at V and 4 bases at J, with 12 bases between. DNA for the CDR3: TGCAGTGCTAGAAATCCCCGGGGATACGAGCAGTACTTC. Amino acid sequence: CSARNPRGYEQYF.

The table lists this clonotype with many counts. The V and J genes are TRBV6-1 and TRBJ1-6; D not resolved. Deletions cut 5 bases from V and 2 bases from J, with 10 bases between. Germline V CDR1 and CDR2: MNHNS, SASEGT. The CDR3 runs to 15 residues. The CDR3 DNA follows: TGTGCCAGCAGTCCCGGACGGCCCTATAATTCACCCCTCCACTTT. Translation: CASSPGRPYNSPLHF.

This clonotype was found a few times. The chain uses TRBV6-5 and TRBJ2-1; D gene unclear. The CDR3 is 15 residues long. Germline V CDR1 and CDR2: MNHEY, SVGAGI. V lost 0 bases and J lost 2, with 8 bases in between. The CDR3 region has the DNA TGTGCCAGCAGTTACTCGGAAGGGACCTACAATGAGCAGTTCTTC. Its protein product is CASSYSEGTYNEQFF.

In this sample, this clonotype turned up many times. The V call is TRBV20-1, the J call TRBJ2-2, with no clear D. This CDR3 comprises 15 residues. CDR1 is DFQATT, CDR2 SNEGSKA, per germline (reference sequence). Trimming stripped 1 base from V and 3 bases from J, with 12 bases between. CDR3 loop: CSARGEKRHTGELFF. In nucleotides, the CDR3 is TGCAGTGCTAGAGGCGAAAAGCGACACACCGGGGAGCTGTTTTTT.

This clonotype came up a few times. The V and J genes are TRBV6-1 and TRBJ2-5; either TRBD1 or TRBD2 may supply D (6 bases each). Germline V gene sequence: CDR1 MNHNS, CDR2 SASEGT. The CDR3 has 17 amino acids. Trimming left V 6 bases short and J 2 bases short, with 22 bases between. In DNA form, the CDR3 reads TGTGCCAGCAGAACGCCGGGGGCCTGGTTGGAGCAAGAGACCCAGTACTTC. Translated, it gives CASRTPGAWLEQETQYF.

This clonotype was detected a few times. The rearrangement links TRBV12-3 or TRBV12-4 to TRBJ1-4; D not resolved. This CDR3 spans 12 amino acids. V was shortened by 6 bases and J by 6 bases, with 8 bases between the two germline ends. DNA for the CDR3: TGTGCCAGCAGCTTAACGCATGAAAAACTGTTTTTT. Translation: CASSLTHEKLFF.

This clonotype was seen only a few times. The CDR3 DNA reads as TGTGCCAGCAGAGACGACGGCTCGAAGGGACAAACCCACATTGGTGGCTACACCTTC. It codes for CASRDDGSKGQTHIGGYTF. This chain connects TRBV6-4 to TRBJ1-2, with D possibly TRBD1 on 6 matching bases. Per the germline V gene, CDR1 is MRHNA and CDR2 is SNTAGT. This CDR3 has 19 residues. The V end lost 6 bases, the J end lost 7 bases, and 33 bases lay between the germline ends.

This clonotype was counted many times. The rearrangement links TRBV20-1 to TRBJ1-5; unclear D gene. Per germline, CDR1 DFQATT and CDR2 SNEGSKA (reference sequence). The germline V and J ends were trimmed by 6 bases and 0 bases, with 12 bases remaining between them. The CDR3 spans 14 residues. CDR3 protein: CSAPVRTSNQPQHF. CDR3 nucleotides: TGCAGTGCCCCGGTAAGGACTAGCAATCAGCCCCAGCATTTT.

This clonotype was found many times. The chain has TRBV7-9 and TRBJ1-1; D is perhaps TRBD1 (5 bases). The CDR3 extends over 15 amino acids. Germline CDR1 reads SEHNR; CDR2 reads FQNEAQ (reference sequence). The V and J ends lost 2 bases and 1 base respectively, with 11 bases between them. The DNA for the CDR3 is TGTGCCAGCAGCTTATTTAGGGGAGGGAACACTGAAGCTTTCTTT. It encodes CASSLFRGGNTEAFF.

In this sample, this clonotype turned up a few times. V gene TRBV7-3 combines with J gene TRBJ2-1, with 9 nucleotides matching TRBD2. The CDR3 sequence is 15 residues long. The V and J ends lost 2 bases and 9 bases, in that order; junction bases with no gene match: 8. Germline V CDR1 and CDR2: SGHTA, FQGTGA. CDR3: CASSLQAGGLLEQFF. As DNA, the CDR3 is TGTGCCAGCAGCTTACAGGCGGGGGGGCTTCTTGAGCAGTTCTTC.

This clonotype was detected many times. The V gene is TRBV18, the J gene TRBJ1-5; 9 nucleotides match TRBD1. This CDR3 has 15 residues. The V and J ends lost 5 bases and 6 bases, in that order; junction bases with no gene match: 8. The V gene's germline CDR1 is KGHSH and CDR2 LQKENI. CDR3 residues: CASSSRDREGQPQHF. CDR3 nucleotide sequence: TGTGCCAGCTCATCCCGGGACAGGGAAGGTCAGCCCCAGCATTTT. The whole variable domain, filled in from reference TRBV18 and TRBJ1-5, reads NAGVMQNPRHLVRRRGQEARLRCSPMKGHSHVYWYRQLPEEGLKFMVYLQKENIIDESGMPKERFSAEFPKEGPSILRIQQVVRGDSAAYFCASSSRDREGQPQHFGDGTRLSIL.

This clonotype was seen only a few times. This chain uses TRBV7-2 with TRBJ2-7; D is uncertain. Between the trimmed V and J ends, which lost 2 bases and 2 bases, there was a span of 13 bases. Germline values: CDR1 SGHTA, CDR2 FQGNSA. The CDR3 consists of 15 residues. CDR3 DNA sequence: TGTGCCAGCAGCTTACATGGCATGAGAACCTACGAGCAGTACTTC. This gives the protein CASSLHGMRTYEQYF.

This clonotype was observed many times. The chain uses TRBV7-2 and TRBJ1-1, with a tentative D call TRBD1 (5 bases). The CDR3 runs to 14 residues. Trimming took off 4 bases at V and 3 bases at J, with 12 bases between the two ends. The germline V gene encodes CDR1 SGHTA and CDR2 FQGNSA. CDR3 sequence: CASSSRDGYTEAFF. In DNA form, the CDR3 reads TGTGCCAGCAGCTCCCGGGACGGGTACACTGAAGCTTTCTTT.

The J gene is TRBJ1-1, the V gene TRBV9; D is ambiguous. V gave up 4 bases and J gave up 7 bases, with 17 bases separating them. The CDR3 is 14 amino acids. Germline values: CDR1 SGDLS, CDR2 YYNGEE. The CDR3 loop reads CASSNKMVEYEAFF. CDR3 nucleotide sequence: TGTGCCAGCAGCAACAAAATGGTCGAGTATGAAGCTTTCTTT.

This clonotype was seen ten or more times. The genes are TRBV5-1 and TRBJ1-2; a weak D match, TRBD1 (6 bases). Germline V gene data show CDR1 as SGHRS and CDR2 as YFSETQ. The CDR3 is made up of 15 amino acids. The V end lost 4 bases, the J end lost 4 bases, and 17 bases lay between the germline ends. The CDR3 bases are TGCGCCAGCAGCCTAAACACAGGGACTGTCTATGGCTACACCTTC. Protein sequence: CASSLNTGTVYGYTF.

This chain links TRBV10-3 with TRBJ1-1; D is unresolved. The germline CDR1 and CDR2 sequences are ENHRY and SYGVKD. The CDR3 is 16 amino acids. Trimming shortened V by 0 bases and J by 4 bases, and 15 bases separated the two germline ends. The CDR3 DNA follows: TGTGCCATCAGTGAGTCGGGTCGGGGAGGTTCCACTGAAGCTTTCTTT. Its protein is CAISESGRGGSTEAFF.